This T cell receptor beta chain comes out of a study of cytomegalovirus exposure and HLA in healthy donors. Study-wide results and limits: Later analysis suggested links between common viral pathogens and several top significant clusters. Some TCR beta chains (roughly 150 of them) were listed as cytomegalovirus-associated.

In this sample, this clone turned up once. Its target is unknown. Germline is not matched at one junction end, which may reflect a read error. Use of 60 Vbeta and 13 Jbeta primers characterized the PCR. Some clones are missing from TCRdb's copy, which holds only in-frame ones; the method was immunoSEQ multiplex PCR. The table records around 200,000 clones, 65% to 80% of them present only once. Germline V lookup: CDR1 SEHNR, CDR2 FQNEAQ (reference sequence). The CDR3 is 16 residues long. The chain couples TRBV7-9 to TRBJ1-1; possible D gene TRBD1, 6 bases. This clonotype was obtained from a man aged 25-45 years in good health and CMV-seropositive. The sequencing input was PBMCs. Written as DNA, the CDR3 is TGTTCCAGCAGCTCATCGAGGACAGTAAAGAACACTGAAGCTTTCTTT. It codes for CSSSSSRTVKNTEAFF.